A selection of T cell receptor beta chains follows, all from one sample in a study of immune evolution from preneoplasia to lung adenocarcinoma. Using immunoSEQ multiplex PCR, the repertoire was profiled, and TCRdb retains in-frame clones only, with some absent. The sample yields about 3,600 clones, around 80% seen once. Specimen: FFPE adjacent normal lung tissue. Receptor source: a person between 60 and 80 years old with lung adenocarcinoma. Each CDR3 is given with its conserved first and last residue. D genes are given only for firm matches. Clone size, where shown, is once, few, many, or a class for clones that have expanded.

. TRBJ2-2 TRBD1 TRBV11-2 TGTGCCAGCAGCTTAGATCTGACAGGGGTGGTCGGGGAGCTGTTTTTT CASSLDLTGVVGELFF
. TRBJ2-3 . TRBV11-3 TGTGCCAGCAGCTTAGACAGAAACACAGATACGCAGTATTTT CASSLDRNTDTQYF
once TRBJ1-1 . TRBV7-8 TGTGCCAGCAGCCGGGGGGGTACCACTGAAGCTTTCTTT CASSRGGTTEAFF
. TRBJ2-1 . TRBV30 TGTGCCTGCCCCGGGCTAGCCCCCTCCTACAATGAGCAGTTCTTC CACPGLAPSYNEQFF
. TRBJ2-7 TRBD2 TRBV29-1 TGCAGCGTCGCGCTAACAGGCGGGAGCTACGAGCAGTACTTC CSVALTGGSYEQYF
. TRBJ1-1 . TRBV2 TGTGCCAGCAATACAAGGATTGAAGCTTTCTTT CASNTRIEAFF
. TRBJ2-7 TRBD2 TRBV25-1 TGTGCCAGCAGTGACCCGATGAGCGGGAGCAACGAGCAGTACTTC CASSDPMSGSNEQYF
. TRBJ2-7 . TRBV6-5 TGTGCCAGCCAAGAGCGAGGCGAGCAGTACTTC CASQERGEQYF
. TRBJ2-3 . TRBV28 TGTGCCAGCAGTTCCCCAGATACGCAGTATTTT CASSSPDTQYF
. TRBJ2-5 . TRBV7-9 TGTGCCAGCAGCCCTACAGGGCGAGAGACCCAGTACTTC CASSPTGRETQYF
few TRBJ1-5 . TRBV10-3 TGTGCCACCGCCCTTGTGGGCAATCAGCCCCAGCATTTT CATALVGNQPQHF
. TRBJ2-1 . TRBV11-2 TGTGCCAGCAGCTTAGGACTAGCAGGGGTTAATGAGCAGTTCTTC CASSLGLAGVNEQFF
few TRBJ1-1 . TRBV28 TGTGCCAGCGGGGGGACCGGGGCGGCTAACACTGAAGCTTTCTTT CASGGTGAANTEAFF
. TRBJ1-1 . TRBV9 TGTGCCAGCAGCGCTACCCCAGCGAACACTGAAGCTTTCTTT CASSATPANTEAFF
. TRBJ2-1 . TRBV29-1 TGCAGCGTTGGTCAGAATGAGCAGTTCTTC CSVGQNEQFF
. TRBJ2-3 . TRBV6-6 TGTGCCAGCAGGCGGGACTTCGGCACAGATACGCAGTATTTT CASRRDFGTDTQYF
few TRBJ1-4 . TRBV1 TGCACCAGCAGCCAAAAAGAGAATGGGACGGGCTTTAATGAAAAACTGTTTTTT CTSSQKENGTGFNEKLFF
. TRBJ2-1 . TRBV12-5 TGTGCTAGTGGTTTGGAGGAGGTCAATGAGCAGTTCTTC CASGLEEVNEQFF
. TRBJ2-5 TRBD2 TRBV27 TGTGCCAGCAGTCCCTTAGCGGGAAGGGAGACCCAGTACTTC CASSPLAGRETQYF
. TRBJ1-1 . TRBV29-1 TGCAGCGGACGACAGCAGAACACTGAAGCTTTCTTT CSGRQQNTEAFF
. TRBJ2-1 . TRBV30 TGTGCCTGGACGACCCGCCGGTTATCTCAGTTCTTC CAWTTRRLSQFF
. TRBJ2-3 . TRBV30 TGTGCCTGGACCCCCAGGGCAGATACGCAGTATTTT CAWTPRADTQYF
. TRBJ1-2 . TRBV30 TGTGCCTGGGGAGAGAGGGCGGATGGCTACACCTTC CAWGERADGYTF
. TRBJ2-2 . TRBV5-1 TGCGCCAGCAGCCTGACAGGAGCGAACACCGGGGAGCTGTTTTTT CASSLTGANTGELFF
. TRBJ1-1 . TRBV5-1 TGCGCCAGCAGCCCGGAAACAGGGGAAGCTTTCTTT CASSPETGEAFF
. TRBJ2-7 . TRBV15 TGTGCCACCAGCAACGGACTACGAGCTACGAAGCAGTACTTC CATSNGLRATKQYF
. TRBJ1-1 TRBD1 TRBV29-1 TGCAGCGTTGAAAGGGGGCAGGGCACTGAAGCTTTCTTT CSVERGQGTEAFF
. TRBJ2-1 TRBD2 TRBV7-8 TGTGCCAGCAGCTTAGAGGGTACTAGCGGGAATGAGCAGTTCTTC CASSLEGTSGNEQFF
. TRBJ2-2 . TRBV5-4 TGTGCCAGCACAAACCGAGGTGCGAACACCGGGGAGCTGTTTTTT CASTNRGANTGELFF
once TRBJ2-1 . TRBV28 TGTGCCAGCAGTTCGGGACGTACTACCAAGCAGTTCTTC CASSSGRTTKQFF
. TRBJ2-3 TRBD2 TRBV28 TGTGCCAGCAGTTCAACGCTAGCGGGATCAGATACGCAGTATTTT CASSSTLAGSDTQYF
. TRBJ1-5 . TRBV7-2 TGTGCCAGCAGCGGGGGACGGCGCAATCAGCCCCAGCATTTT CASSGGRRNQPQHF
. TRBJ2-6 . TRBV7-8 TGTGCCAGCAGCTTCCCCGCGGTTAGCTCTGGGGCCAACGTCCTGACTTTC CASSFPAVSSGANVLTF